This TCR beta chain derives from a study of shared clonotypes between healthy human individuals. General study results and limits: Clonotype sharing levels among donors were expected to vary with sequencing depth. A small donor pool kept down the genetic and exposure-history diversity that was represented. Relative to memory subsets, naive subsets generally showed larger estimated richness.

Assay used: immunoSEQ multiplex PCR; TCRdb lists only in-frame clones, some missing. Here the sample spans over a million clones, 95% to 99% being singletons. In regard to this clone: The antigen remains unidentified.

CD45RA-negative memory and CD45RA+ naive subsets were split from the CD4+ cells. Unmatched junction bases numbered 13, after V lost 5 bases and J lost 0 bases. The CDR3 loop spans 17 amino acids. CDR1 MDHEN and CDR2 SYDVKM come from the germline V gene. The V and J genes are TRBV28 and TRBJ2-7; 7 bases fit TRBD2. The TCR was taken from a man between 25 and 39 years old in good health. The specimen sequenced was naive CD4+ T cells sorted from blood. Subset indicated: CD45RA+ positively selected. The CDR3, as DNA: TGTGCCAGCAGTCCGACTAGCCGGATAAGCGGCTCCTACGAGCAGTACTTC. Translation gives CASSPTSRISGSYEQYF.